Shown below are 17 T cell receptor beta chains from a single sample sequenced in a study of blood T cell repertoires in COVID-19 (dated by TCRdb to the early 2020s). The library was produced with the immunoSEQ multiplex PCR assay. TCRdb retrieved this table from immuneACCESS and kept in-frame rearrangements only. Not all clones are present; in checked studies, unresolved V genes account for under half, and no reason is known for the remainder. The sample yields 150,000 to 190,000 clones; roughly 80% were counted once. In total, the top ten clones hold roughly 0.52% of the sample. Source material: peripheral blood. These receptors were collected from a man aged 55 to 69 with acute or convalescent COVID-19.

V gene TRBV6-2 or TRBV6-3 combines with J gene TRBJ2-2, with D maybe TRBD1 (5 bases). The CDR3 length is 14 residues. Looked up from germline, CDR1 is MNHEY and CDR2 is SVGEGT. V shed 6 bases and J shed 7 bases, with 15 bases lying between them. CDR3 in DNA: TGTGCCAGCAGCGACCCAGGGTCGGGCGGGGAGCTGTTTTTT. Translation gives CASSDPGSGGELFF.

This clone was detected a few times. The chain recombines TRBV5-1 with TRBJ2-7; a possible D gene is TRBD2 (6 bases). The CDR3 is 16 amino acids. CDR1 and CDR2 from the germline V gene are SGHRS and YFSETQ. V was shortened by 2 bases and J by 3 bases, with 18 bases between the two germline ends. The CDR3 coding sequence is TGCGCCAGCAGCTTCGGGGGACTCGGCACAAACTACGAGCAGTACTTC. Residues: CASSFGGLGTNYEQYF. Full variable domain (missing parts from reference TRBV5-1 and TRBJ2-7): KAGVTQTPRYLIKTRGQQVTLSCSPISGHRSVSWYQQTPGQGLQFLFEYFSETQRNKGNFPGRFSGRQFSNSRSEMNVSTLELGDSALYLCASSFGGLGTNYEQYFGPGTRLTVT.

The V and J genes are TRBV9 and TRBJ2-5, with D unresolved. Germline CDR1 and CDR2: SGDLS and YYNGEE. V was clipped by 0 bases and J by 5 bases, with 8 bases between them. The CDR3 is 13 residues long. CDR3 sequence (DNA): TGTGCCAGCAGCGTAGGGTTGGCTGAGACCCAGTACTTC. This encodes CASSVGLAETQYF.

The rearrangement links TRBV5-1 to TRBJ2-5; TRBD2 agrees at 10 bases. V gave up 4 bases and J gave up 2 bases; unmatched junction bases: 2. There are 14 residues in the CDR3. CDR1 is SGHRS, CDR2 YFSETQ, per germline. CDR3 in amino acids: CASSISGGQETQYF. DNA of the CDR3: TGCGCCAGCAGCATTAGCGGGGGGCAAGAGACCCAGTACTTC.

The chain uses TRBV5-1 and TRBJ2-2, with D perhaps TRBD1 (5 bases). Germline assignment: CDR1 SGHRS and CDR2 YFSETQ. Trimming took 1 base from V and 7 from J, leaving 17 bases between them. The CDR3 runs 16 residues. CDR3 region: CASSLSQGSNGGELFF. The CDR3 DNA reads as TGCGCCAGCAGCTTGAGTCAGGGTTCTAACGGCGGGGAGCTGTTTTTT.

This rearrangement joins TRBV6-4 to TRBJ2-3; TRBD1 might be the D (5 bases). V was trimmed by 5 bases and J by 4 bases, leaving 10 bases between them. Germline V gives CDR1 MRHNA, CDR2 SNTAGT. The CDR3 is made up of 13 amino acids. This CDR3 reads CASSFQGSDTQYF. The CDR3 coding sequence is TGTGCCAGCAGTTTTCAGGGTTCAGATACGCAGTATTTT.

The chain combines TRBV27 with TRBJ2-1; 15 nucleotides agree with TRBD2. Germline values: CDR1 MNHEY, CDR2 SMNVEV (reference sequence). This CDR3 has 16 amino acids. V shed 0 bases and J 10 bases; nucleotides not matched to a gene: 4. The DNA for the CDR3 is TGTGCCAGCAGTTTATCCTGGACTAGCGGGAGGGAGGAGCAGTTCTTC. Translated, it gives CASSLSWTSGREEQFF.

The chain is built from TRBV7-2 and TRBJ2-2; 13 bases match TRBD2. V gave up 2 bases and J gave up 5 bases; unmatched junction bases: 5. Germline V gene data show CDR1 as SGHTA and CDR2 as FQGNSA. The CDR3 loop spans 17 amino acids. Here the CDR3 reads CASSLTSGRVRTGELFF. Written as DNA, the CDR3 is TGTGCCAGCAGCTTAACTAGCGGGAGGGTTCGGACCGGGGAGCTGTTTTTT.

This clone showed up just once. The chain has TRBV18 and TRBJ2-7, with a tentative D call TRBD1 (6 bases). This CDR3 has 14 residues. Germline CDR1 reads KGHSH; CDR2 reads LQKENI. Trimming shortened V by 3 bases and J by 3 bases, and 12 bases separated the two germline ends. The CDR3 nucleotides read TGTGCCAGCTCACCCACCGGACAGCTCTACGAGCAGTACTTC. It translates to CASSPTGQLYEQYF.

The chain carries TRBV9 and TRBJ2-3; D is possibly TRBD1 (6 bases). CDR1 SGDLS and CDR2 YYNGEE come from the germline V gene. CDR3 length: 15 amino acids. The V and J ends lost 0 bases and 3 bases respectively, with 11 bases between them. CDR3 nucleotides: TGTGCCAGCAGCGTAGGCACCAGGGGAACAGATACGCAGTATTTT. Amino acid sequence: CASSVGTRGTDTQYF.

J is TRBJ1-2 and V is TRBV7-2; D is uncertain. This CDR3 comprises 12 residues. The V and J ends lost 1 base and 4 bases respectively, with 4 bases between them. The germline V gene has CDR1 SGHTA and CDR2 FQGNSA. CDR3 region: CASSLDFYGYTF. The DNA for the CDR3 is TGTGCCAGCAGCTTAGACTTCTATGGCTACACCTTC.

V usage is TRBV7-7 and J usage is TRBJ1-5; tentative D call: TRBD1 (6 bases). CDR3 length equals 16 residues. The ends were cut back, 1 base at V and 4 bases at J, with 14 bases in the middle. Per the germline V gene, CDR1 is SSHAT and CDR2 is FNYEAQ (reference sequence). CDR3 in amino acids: CASSLGRQARNQPQHF. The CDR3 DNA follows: TGTGCCAGCAGCTTAGGGCGACAGGCTCGGAATCAGCCCCAGCATTTT.

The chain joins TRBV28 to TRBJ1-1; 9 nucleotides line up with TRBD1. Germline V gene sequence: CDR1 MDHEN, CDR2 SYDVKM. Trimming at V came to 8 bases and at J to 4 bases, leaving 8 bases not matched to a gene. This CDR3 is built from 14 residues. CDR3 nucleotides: TGTGCCAGCCTTACACAGGGGGCAGCCACTGAAGCTTTCTTT. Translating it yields CASLTQGAATEAFF.

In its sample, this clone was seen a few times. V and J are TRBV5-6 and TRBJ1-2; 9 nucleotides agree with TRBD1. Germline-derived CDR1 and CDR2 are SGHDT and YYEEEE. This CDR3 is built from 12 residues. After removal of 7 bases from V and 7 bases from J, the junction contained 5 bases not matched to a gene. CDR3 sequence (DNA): TGTGCCAGCGGACGGGACAGGGCTGGCTACACCTTC. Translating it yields CASGRDRAGYTF.

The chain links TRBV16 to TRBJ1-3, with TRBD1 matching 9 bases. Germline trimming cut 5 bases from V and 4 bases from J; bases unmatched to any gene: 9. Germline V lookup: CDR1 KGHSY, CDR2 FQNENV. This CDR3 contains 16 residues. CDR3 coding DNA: TGTGCCAGCAGCAAGAGCGACAGGGGGAGAGGAAACACCATATATTTT. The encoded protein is CASSKSDRGRGNTIYF. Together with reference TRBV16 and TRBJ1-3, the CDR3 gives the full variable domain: GEEVAQTPKHLVRGEGQKAKLYCAPIKGHSYVFWYQQVLKNEFKFLISFQNENVFDETGMPKERFSAKCLPNSPCSLEIQATKLEDSAVYFCASSKSDRGRGNTIYFGEGSWLTVV.

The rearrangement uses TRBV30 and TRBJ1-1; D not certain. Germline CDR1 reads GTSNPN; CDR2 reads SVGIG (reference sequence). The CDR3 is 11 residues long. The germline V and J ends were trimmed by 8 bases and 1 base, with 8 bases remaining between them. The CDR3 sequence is CAGRRNTEAFF. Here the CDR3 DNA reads TGTGCCGGGCGCAGGAACACTGAAGCTTTCTTT. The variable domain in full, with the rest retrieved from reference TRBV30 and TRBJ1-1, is SQTIHQWPATLVQPVGSPLSLECTVEGTSNPNLYWYRQAAGRGLQLLFYSVGIGQISSEVPQNLSASRPQDRQFILSSKKLLLSDSGFYLCAGRRNTEAFFGQGTRLTVV.

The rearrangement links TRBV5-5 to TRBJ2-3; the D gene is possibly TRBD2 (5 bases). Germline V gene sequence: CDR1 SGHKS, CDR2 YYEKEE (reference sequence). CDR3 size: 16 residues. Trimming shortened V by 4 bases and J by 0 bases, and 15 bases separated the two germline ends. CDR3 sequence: CASSPFAGASTDTQYF. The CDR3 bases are TGTGCCAGCAGCCCCTTCGCGGGCGCGAGCACAGATACGCAGTATTTT. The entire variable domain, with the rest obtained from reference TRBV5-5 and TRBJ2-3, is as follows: DAGVTQSPTHLIKTRGQQVTLRCSPISGHKSVSWYQQVLGQGPQFIFQYYEKEERGRGNFPDRFSARQFPNYSSELNVNALLLGDSALYLCASSPFAGASTDTQYFGPGTRLTVL.